This T cell receptor (beta chain) appears in the sequencing data of a study of cytomegalovirus exposure and HLA in healthy donors (dated by TCRdb to 2016 to 2017). For the study in its entirety: According to an earlier analysis of around 600 of the donors, 200 million or so T cells yielded 117 million unique TCR beta sequences and 276 Gb of sequence data. An early release that covered some 640 HLA-typed donors contained around 300 gigabases of sequencing data and 65 million to 100 million unique TCR sequences. Of the 350 to 400 genotyped donors, approximately 80% fell in the genetic ancestry cluster associated with self-reported Caucasian donors. The study aimed to test whether signatures of past pathogen exposure could be identified by cataloging public T cell receptors. The T cell repertoires of 666 subjects were profiled by immunosequencing and related to cytomegalovirus serostatus. Besides the first cohort of approximately 670 subjects, a separate validation cohort made up of around 120 different subjects was used. The study combined high-throughput TCR immunosequencing, statistical association of individual TCRs with disease status, and machine learning to predict cytomegalovirus infection status. To study patterns of TCR occurrence, a later analysis re-analyzed previously published TCR beta repertoires from several hundred donors and added high-resolution HLA genotyping. In the later analysis, no new phenotypic data were used to find candidate immune exposures; instead, reliance was placed on TCR beta sequences and their occurrence across donors. An earlier analysis of around 640 of the donors used high-throughput TCR beta sequencing to judge whether each TCR beta V gene segment behaved as functional or pseudogenic. Donor age, sex, ethnicity and CMV serostatus were compiled alongside the repertoire data. In a later genetic analysis, genome-wide SNP genotypes for 398 of the 666 donors were used, and that subset was treated as a discovery cohort. Every repertoire in the discovery cohort had been generated on one and the same sequencing platform. Both class I and class II loci were covered by HLA typing, at four-digit resolution. The number of donors typed differed by locus, with roughly 629-640 for A, B, C, DRB1 and DQB1, about 500 for DQA1, 600 to 610 for DPA1, and some 440 for DPB1. Because of strong linkage in the cohort, 5 or 6 DR-DQ haplotypes were treated as single units for association and clustering. Among 300 to 450 genotyped donors of the cohort, an average of around 240,000 unique TCR beta nucleotide sequences were sequenced per donor, roughly 20% of them non-productive. Overall study results and their limits: An association between a missense DCLRE1C variant and V-gene and J-gene trimming of TCR beta chains was found in a later genetic analysis and replicated in an independent cohort. This cohort had only TCR beta chains sequenced, and the lack of alpha or paired-chain data limited which features could be detected. The classifier was reported to diagnose cytomegalovirus status with high specificity and sensitivity in both the original and validation cohorts. In a later analysis, HLA-associated TCR beta chains were found to be more clonally expanded and to have lower generation probabilities than equally common non-associated chains. Correlated functional status among segregating V segments might be attributable to linkage disequilibrium, but an unknown experimental factor could not be ruled out. A few of the identified cytomegalovirus-associated TCR beta chains were confirmed in vitro to be specific for cytomegalovirus antigens. Strong co-occurrence of HLA alleles, especially DR and DQ, made assigning TCR associations to individual alleles difficult. The authors suggested that the approach could potentially be extended to other disease states and immunological phenotypes. Immune exposure information for the cohort was limited to CMV serostatus. Presence/absence analyses assumed roughly uniform sequencing depth across donors, an assumption that may not hold. In an earlier analysis of around 600 of the donors, most TCR beta V segments appeared in productive rearrangements about 90% or about 30% of the time, broadly matching IMGT annotations. A cluster of highly shared sequence variants was judged likely to be a technical artifact of the sequencing pipeline. In a later analysis, several top co-occurrence clusters were reported to appear linked to parvovirus B19, influenza, CMV and Epstein-Barr virus. Compared with the roughly 720-donor mean, donors in an Asian-associated ancestry cluster had fewer N-insertions in productive TCRs, according to a later genetic analysis. A further reported finding was that TCR beta sequences accurately predicted the HLA-A and HLA-B alleles for most subjects in the first cohort. In a later analysis, most CMV-associated TCR beta chains were found to appear HLA-restricted, with HLA associations seemingly driven largely by CMV exposure. The 87-base-pair reads could not distinguish some IMGT-functional V segments, including TRBV6-2 and TRBV6-3, so those segments were excluded. Most TCR sequences were observed very rarely across donors, whereas some public TCRs were present in many individuals. The study gave a list of under 200 TCR beta chains associated with cytomegalovirus. Because some donors lacked HLA typing at each locus, the association tests relied only on the typed subset. According to a later analysis, TCR association rates differed among HLA loci, with DRB1 alleles showing the most associated TCRs and HLA-C alleles showing the fewest. Because counts were too low, more than 15 rarely observed V segments, including chromosome 9 orphons, were left out of the earlier analysis of 587 of the donors. At a false discovery rate of 0.05, a later analysis linked 16,951 TCR beta sequences to specific HLA alleles.

Remarks on this clone: Its target antigen remains unknown. No qualities accompany the bases; no much larger clone lies one base away.

In total, approximately 700 healthy bone marrow donors made up the cohort. At the time of sampling, every cohort member was nominally healthy, though immune exposures that went unrecorded were likely present. The donor tested CMV seronegative, placing the donor among the 300 to 400 seronegative members of the cohort. A peripheral blood sample was provided by each donor, and peripheral blood mononuclear cells were used for TCR beta sequencing. Genomic DNA extraction from the blood cell samples was performed with the Qiagen DNeasy Blood Extraction Kit. The library came from the immunoSEQ multiplex PCR assay. For the multiplex PCR, a mixture combining 60 forward primers for TCR Vbeta segments and 13 reverse primers for TCR Jbeta segments was used. A multiplex PCR assay on genomic DNA amplified the CDR3 region of rearranged TCR beta genes. Amplified TCR beta libraries were sequenced as 87-base-pair reads on the Illumina HiSeq System. In the authors' own workflow: Across the 640 or so repertoires, a later analysis counted roughly 84 million unique TCR beta chains, approximately 10 million of which were shared by at least two donors. To remove PCR and sequencing errors, raw reads were error-corrected and collapsed into unique sequences using a nearest-neighbor algorithm that merged closely related sequences. CDR3 sequences were aligned to IMGT reference sequences to assign V, D and J gene segments. Each retained sequence needed at least a six-nucleotide match to both a V gene segment and a J gene segment. A rearrangement counted as productive if the CDR3 had no stop codons and remained in frame with V and J, and every other rearrangement counted as non-productive. CDR3 was defined by IMGT convention, running from the second conserved V-encoded cysteine to the conserved J-encoded phenylalanine. The earlier analysis of around 640 of the donors excluded sequences that lacked an unambiguous match to a single V gene segment. An earlier analysis of 587 of the donors classified V segments as functional when productive rearrangements were above 56.7% and as segregating when the standard deviation between donors was above 5%. A statistical classification framework was built for diagnosing cytomegalovirus status from the catalog of TCR beta chain sequences. In a later analysis, TCR nucleotide sequences were compared against IMGT/GENE-DB human TR gene sequences so that V and J genes could be assigned. A later analysis assigned CDR3 sequences and most-parsimonious VDJ recombination scenarios with the TCRdist pipeline. In a later analysis, every TCR beta chain was defined by the combination of its CDR3 amino acid sequence and its V-gene family, and reads without a unique V-gene family were dropped. To address suspected cross-contamination and a sequencing artifact, a later analysis removed 450 to 700 highly shared, low-generation-probability nucleotide sequences. For each public chain, a later analysis derived a clonal expansion index from normalized ranks of inferred template counts within each repertoire. In a later analysis, generation probabilities were computed with a VDJ recombination model fitted to out-of-frame rearrangements, and the resulting probabilities were checked against IGoR. In a later analysis, hypergeometric tests were used to score TCR-TCR, TCR-HLA and TCR-CMV co-occurrence, with a repertoire-size bias correction applied to TCR pairs. A later analysis estimated false discovery rates by permuting HLA or CMV assignments 20 times. In a later analysis, co-occurring TCRs were grouped using DBSCAN, with TCRdist sequence similarity added in when clustering inside HLA-allele-positive subsets. Co-occurrence clustering excluded repertoires with fewer than 30,000 or more than 120,000 public chains, plus five with anomalous nucleotide sharing. TCRdb re-hosts the immuneACCESS table, in-frame sequences only. Its copies lack some clones; in the studies checked, an unresolved V gene accounts for under half of them, and the cause for the rest is not known. That table is the source of V, J and clone size, and D and trimming were worked out from the DNA. Within this sample are tens of thousands of clones, with 85% to 90% of them counted one time only. The leading ten clones occupy around 2.3% of the sample.

Trimming removed 1 base from V and 2 bases from J, leaving 13 bases between the germline ends. There are 16 amino acids in the CDR3, from cysteine to phenylalanine inclusive. Of the read, only the CDR3 DNA is kept; its 48 bases are in frame from base 1. The CDR1 and CDR2 encoded by the germline V gene are SGHRS and YFSETQ. The specimen sequenced was PBMCs. The TCR comes from a man younger than 30 in good health and CMV-seronegative. The sequence joins TRBV5-1 to TRBJ1-3; a confident D gene designation cannot be given. The CDR3 region reads CASSLTAAGTGNTIYF. The DNA reads as follows: TGCGCCAGCAGCTTGACAGCGGCAGGCACTGGAAACACCATATATTTT. Here the CDR3 is joined to the reference TRBV5-1 and TRBJ1-3 genes, and the full variable domain is: KAGVTQTPRYLIKTRGQQVTLSCSPISGHRSVSWYQQTPGQGLQFLFEYFSETQRNKGNFPGRFSGRQFSNSRSEMNVSTLELGDSALYLCASSLTAAGTGNTIYFGEGSWLTVV.